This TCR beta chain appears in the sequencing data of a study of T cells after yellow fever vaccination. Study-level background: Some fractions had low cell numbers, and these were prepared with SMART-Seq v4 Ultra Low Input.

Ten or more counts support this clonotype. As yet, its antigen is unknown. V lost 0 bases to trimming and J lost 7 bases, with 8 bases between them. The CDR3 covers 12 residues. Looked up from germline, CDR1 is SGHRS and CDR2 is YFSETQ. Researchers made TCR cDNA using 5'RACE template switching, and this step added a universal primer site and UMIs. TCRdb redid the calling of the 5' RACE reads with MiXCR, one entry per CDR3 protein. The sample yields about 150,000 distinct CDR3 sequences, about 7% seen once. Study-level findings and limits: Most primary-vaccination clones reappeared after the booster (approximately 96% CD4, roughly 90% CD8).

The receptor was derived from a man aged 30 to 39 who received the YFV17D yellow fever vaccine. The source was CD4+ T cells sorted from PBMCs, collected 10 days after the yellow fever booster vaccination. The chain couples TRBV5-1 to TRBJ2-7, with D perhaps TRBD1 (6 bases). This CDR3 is CASSLERGEQYF. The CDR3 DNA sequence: TGCGCCAGCAGCTTGGAGAGGGGGGAGCAGTACTTC.